The TCR beta chain described here comes from a study of CD8 T cells in ankylosing spondylitis. A single record per CDR3 protein comes from TCRdb applying MiXCR to the 5' RACE reads. The table lists 200,000 to 250,000 distinct CDR3 sequences, about 7.3% of them singletons. Looked up from germline, CDR1 is LGHNA and CDR2 is YNFKEQ. The J segment lost 11 bases and the V segment lost 1 base, leaving 4 bases of the junction unmatched. The CDR3 has 14 residues. Study-wide points: Disease-linked clones bore a CD8+ phenotype, appearing relatively rarely in peripheral blood. In ankylosing spondylitis patients, matched synovial fluid reportedly showed significant enrichment of disease-linked clones. A TCR beta motif of roughly eight highly homologous variants seemed to mark ankylosing spondylitis blood. Past research had described some motif variants in reactive arthritis synovial fluid and blood.

This clonotype was detected ten times or more. The antigen is not known. The V gene is TRBV4-2, the J gene TRBJ2-2; 10 bases map to TRBD1. Sample: blood, either unsorted or a sorted T cell fraction (not recorded which). This sequence was found in a male donor with ankylosing spondylitis. The CDR3 DNA reads TGTGCCAGCAGCCAAGGACAGGGGGCGAGAGAGCTGTTTTTT. Amino acids: CASSQGQGARELFF.